The present entry profiles one T cell receptor beta chain with its context. Its target is not known. TCR beta libraries carry UMIs added by 5'RACE template switching. One entry per CDR3 protein, without DNA, is what TCRdb gives after re-calling the 5' RACE reads. Its listing shows roughly 390,000 distinct CDR3 sequences. These data belong to a study of T cells expressing NK-cell markers. Looking at the study overall: It was sorted CD3+CD56+NKG2C+, CD3+CD56+NKG2C- and CD3+CD56-NKG2C+ T cells that supplied the TCR beta repertoires. HCMV serostatus: seven of eight sequenced donors positive, one negative.

There are 18 residues in the CDR3. Study conclusions and caveats: For about 6 donors, the dominant NKG2C+ clonotypes made up roughly 1.0-7.5% of their CD8+ T cells.

This sequence joins TRBV12-3 or TRBV12-4 and TRBJ2-3; TCRdb's D gene call, TRBD2, goes unchecked for lack of DNA. The sample consisted of blood T cells: a sorted CD56 or NKG2C T cell subset, CD4+ or CD8+ T cells, or bulk PBMC T cells (not recorded which). This receptor was obtained from a woman in her forties or fifties in good health. This chain's CDR3 is CASSLRLAGGLGGDTQYF.